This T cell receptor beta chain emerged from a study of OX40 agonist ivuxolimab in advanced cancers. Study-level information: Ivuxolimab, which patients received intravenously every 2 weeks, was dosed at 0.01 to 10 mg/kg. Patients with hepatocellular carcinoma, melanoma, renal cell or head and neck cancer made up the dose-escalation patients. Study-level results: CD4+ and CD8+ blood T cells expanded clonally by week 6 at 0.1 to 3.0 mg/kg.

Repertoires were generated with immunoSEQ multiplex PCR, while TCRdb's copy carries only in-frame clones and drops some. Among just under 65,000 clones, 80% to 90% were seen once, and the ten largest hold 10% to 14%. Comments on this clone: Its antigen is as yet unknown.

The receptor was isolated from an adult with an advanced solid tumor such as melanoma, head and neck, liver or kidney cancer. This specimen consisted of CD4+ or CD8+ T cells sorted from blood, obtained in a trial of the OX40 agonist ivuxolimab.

The CDR3 loop is CASSLGRDTQYF. CDR3 nucleotide sequence: TGCGCCAGCAGCTTGGGGAGAGATACGCAGTATTTT. V is TRBV5-1 and J is TRBJ2-3; D ambiguous. V was cut by 0 bases and J by 5 bases, with 4 bases left in between. This CDR3 is 12 amino acids long. Germline loops: CDR1 SGHRS, CDR2 YFSETQ. The full variable domain, in which reference TRBV5-1 and TRBJ2-3 provide the parts outside the CDR3, is KAGVTQTPRYLIKTRGQQVTLSCSPISGHRSVSWYQQTPGQGLQFLFEYFSETQRNKGNFPGRFSGRQFSNSRSEMNVSTLELGDSALYLCASSLGRDTQYFGPGTRLTVL.